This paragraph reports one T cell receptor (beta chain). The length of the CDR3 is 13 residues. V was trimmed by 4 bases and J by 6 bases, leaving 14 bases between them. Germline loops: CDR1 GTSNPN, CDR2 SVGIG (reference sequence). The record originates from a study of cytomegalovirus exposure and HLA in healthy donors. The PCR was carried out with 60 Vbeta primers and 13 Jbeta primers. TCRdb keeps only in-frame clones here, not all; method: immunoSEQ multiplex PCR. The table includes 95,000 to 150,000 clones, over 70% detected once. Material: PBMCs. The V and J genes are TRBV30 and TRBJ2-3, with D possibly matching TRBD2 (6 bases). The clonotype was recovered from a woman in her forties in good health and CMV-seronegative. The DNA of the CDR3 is TGTGCCTGGATCCCCGGGAGTTGGGATACGCAGTATTTT. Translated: CAWIPGSWDTQYF. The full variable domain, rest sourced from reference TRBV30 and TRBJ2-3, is SQTIHQWPATLVQPVGSPLSLECTVEGTSNPNLYWYRQAAGRGLQLLFYSVGIGQISSEVPQNLSASRPQDRQFILSSKKLLLSDSGFYLCAWIPGSWDTQYFGPGTRLTVL.